A selection of T cell receptor beta chains follows, all from one sample in a study of blood T cell repertoires in COVID-19. Profiled with immunoSEQ multiplex PCR; TCRdb holds only in-frame clones, not every one. The table shows some 210,000 clones, with 65% to 85% occurring only once. The sequencing input was peripheral blood. These receptors were collected from a man between 50 and 59 years old with active or convalescent COVID-19. Each CDR3 is given with its conserved first and last residue. Each record gives: J gene, clone size, V gene, D gene, CDR3 protein, CDR3 DNA. A D gene is named only where the DNA matches it firmly. Not every row has a clone size; where given, it reads once, few, many or a size class.

j_gene: TRBJ2-7; abundance: NA; v_gene: TRBV4-3; d_gene: TRBD2; CDR3aa: CASSPERGAYEQYF; CDR3nt: TGCGCCAGCAGCCCCGAGCGGGGGGCCTACGAGCAGTACTTC
j_gene: TRBJ1-5; abundance: NA; v_gene: TRBV7-2; d_gene: NA; CDR3aa: CASSSSAGGPQHF; CDR3nt: TGTGCCAGCAGCTCCTCCGCGGGAGGGCCCCAGCATTTT
j_gene: TRBJ1-2; abundance: NA; v_gene: TRBV9; d_gene: NA; CDR3aa: CASSVGPENNYGYTF; CDR3nt: TGTGCCAGCAGCGTAGGGCCAGAAAATAACTATGGCTACACCTTC
j_gene: TRBJ1-2; abundance: NA; v_gene: TRBV11-2; d_gene: NA; CDR3aa: CASSSPELKGQGYTF; CDR3nt: TGTGCCAGCAGCTCCCCGGAGTTAAAGGGACAAGGTTATACCTTC
j_gene: TRBJ1-4; abundance: NA; v_gene: TRBV2; d_gene: NA; CDR3aa: CASSGGSWEKLFF; CDR3nt: TGTGCCAGCTCCGGAGGCAGCTGGGAAAAACTGTTTTTT
j_gene: TRBJ2-3; abundance: NA; v_gene: TRBV2; d_gene: TRBD1; CDR3aa: CASSEYGTGGYDTQYF; CDR3nt: TGTGCCAGCAGTGAATATGGGACAGGGGGCTACGATACGCAGTATTTT
j_gene: TRBJ2-3; abundance: NA; v_gene: TRBV2; d_gene: TRBD2; CDR3aa: CASNVERERGGATDTQYF; CDR3nt: TGTGCCAGCAACGTGGAGCGGGAGAGGGGGGGGGCCACAGATACGCAGTATTTT
j_gene: TRBJ1-2; abundance: NA; v_gene: TRBV27; d_gene: TRBD1; CDR3aa: CAKADRDLPF; CDR3nt: TGTGCCAAAGCGGACAGGGACCTACCCTTC
j_gene: TRBJ1-5; abundance: NA; v_gene: TRBV28; d_gene: NA; CDR3aa: CASSFEEDQPQHF; CDR3nt: TGTGCCAGCAGTTTCGAGGAGGATCAGCCCCAGCATTTT
j_gene: TRBJ1-4; abundance: few; v_gene: TRBV6-5; d_gene: TRBD1; CDR3aa: CASSYSAGTGAEKLFF; CDR3nt: TGTGCCAGCAGTTACTCAGCCGGGACAGGGGCTGAAAAACTGTTTTTT